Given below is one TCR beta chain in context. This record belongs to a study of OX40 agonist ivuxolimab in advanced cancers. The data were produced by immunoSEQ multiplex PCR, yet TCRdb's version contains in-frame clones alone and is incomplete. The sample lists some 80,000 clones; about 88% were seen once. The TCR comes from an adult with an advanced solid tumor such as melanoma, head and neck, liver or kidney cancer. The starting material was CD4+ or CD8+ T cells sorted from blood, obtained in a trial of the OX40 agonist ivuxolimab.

CDR3 sequence reads: CASSLTRTSGSSYNEQFF. For the CDR3, the DNA is TGTGCCAGCAGCTTAACCAGGACTAGCGGGAGCTCCTACAATGAGCAGTTCTTC. J is TRBJ2-1 and V is TRBV7-3, with TRBD2 matching 13 bases. This CDR3 has 18 residues. Germline V gives CDR1 SGHTA, CDR2 FQGTGA. Trimming at V came to 0 bases and at J to 0 bases, leaving 2 bases not matched to a gene.